This TCR beta chain emerged from a study of OX40 agonist ivuxolimab in advanced cancers. General study points: At 0.1 to 3.0 mg/kg and by week 6, CD4+ and CD8+ T cells in the blood had expanded clonally.

Using immunoSEQ multiplex PCR, the repertoire was profiled, and TCRdb retains in-frame clones only, with some absent. The sample lists tens of thousands of clones, 82% seen once, with more than 1.5% in the top ten. Points on this clone: The antigen is not known.

The material was CD4+ or CD8+ T cells sorted from blood, obtained in a trial of the OX40 agonist ivuxolimab. The receptor was isolated from an adult with an advanced solid tumor such as melanoma, head and neck, liver or kidney cancer.

This chain's CDR3 is CASSTASNTGELFF. Here the CDR3 DNA reads TGTGCCAGCAGCACGGCCTCCAACACCGGGGAGCTGTTTTTT. The V gene is TRBV7-9, the J gene TRBJ2-2, with unresolved D. V was pared by 5 bases and J by 2 bases, with 9 bases between. The CDR3 is made up of 14 amino acids. Germline assignment: CDR1 SEHNR and CDR2 FQNEAQ (reference sequence).